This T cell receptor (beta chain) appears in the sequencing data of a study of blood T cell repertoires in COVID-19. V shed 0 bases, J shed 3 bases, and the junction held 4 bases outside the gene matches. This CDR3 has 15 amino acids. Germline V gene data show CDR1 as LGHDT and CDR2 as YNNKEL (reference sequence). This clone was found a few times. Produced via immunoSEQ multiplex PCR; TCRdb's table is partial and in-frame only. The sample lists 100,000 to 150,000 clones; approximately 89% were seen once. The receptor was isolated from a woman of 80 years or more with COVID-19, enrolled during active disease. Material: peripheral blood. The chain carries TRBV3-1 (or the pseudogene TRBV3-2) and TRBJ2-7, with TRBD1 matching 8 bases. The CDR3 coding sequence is TGTGCCAGCAGCCAAGATCCAGGGGGCTTCTACGAGCAGTACTTC. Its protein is CASSQDPGGFYEQYF.